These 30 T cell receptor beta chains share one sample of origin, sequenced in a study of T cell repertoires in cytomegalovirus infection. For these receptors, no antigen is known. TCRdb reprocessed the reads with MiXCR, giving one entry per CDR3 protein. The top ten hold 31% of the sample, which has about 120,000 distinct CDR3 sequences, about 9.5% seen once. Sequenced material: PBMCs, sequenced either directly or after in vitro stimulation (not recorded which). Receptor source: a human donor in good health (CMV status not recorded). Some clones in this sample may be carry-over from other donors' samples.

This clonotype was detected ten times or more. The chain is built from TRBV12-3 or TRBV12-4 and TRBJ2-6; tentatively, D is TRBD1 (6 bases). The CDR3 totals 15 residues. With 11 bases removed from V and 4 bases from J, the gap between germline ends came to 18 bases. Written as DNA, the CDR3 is TGTGCCGGTCGGCAGGGGAACTCCGGGGCCAACGTCCTGACTTTC. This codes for CAGRQGNSGANVLTF.

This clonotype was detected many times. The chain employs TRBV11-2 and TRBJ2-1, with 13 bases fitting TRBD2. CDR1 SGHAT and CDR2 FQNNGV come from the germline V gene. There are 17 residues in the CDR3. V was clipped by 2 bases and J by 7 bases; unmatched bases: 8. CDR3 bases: TGTGCCAGCAGCTTATTCGGGAAACTAGCGGGAGGGAATGAGCAGTTCTTC. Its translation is CASSLFGKLAGGNEQFF.

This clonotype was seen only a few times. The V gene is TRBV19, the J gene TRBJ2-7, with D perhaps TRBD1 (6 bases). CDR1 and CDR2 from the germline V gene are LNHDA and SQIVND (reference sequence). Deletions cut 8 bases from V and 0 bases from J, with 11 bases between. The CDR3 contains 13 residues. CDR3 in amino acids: CASLEQGSYEQYF. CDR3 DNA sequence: TGTGCCAGTCTGGAACAGGGCTCCTACGAGCAGTACTTC.

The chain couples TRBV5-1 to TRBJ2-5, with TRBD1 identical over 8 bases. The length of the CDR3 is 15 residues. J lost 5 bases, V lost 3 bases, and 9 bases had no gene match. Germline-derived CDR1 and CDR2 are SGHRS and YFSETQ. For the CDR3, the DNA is TGCGCCAGCAGCTCAGGACAGGGAAGTTTGGAGACCCAGTACTTC. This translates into CASSSGQGSLETQYF.

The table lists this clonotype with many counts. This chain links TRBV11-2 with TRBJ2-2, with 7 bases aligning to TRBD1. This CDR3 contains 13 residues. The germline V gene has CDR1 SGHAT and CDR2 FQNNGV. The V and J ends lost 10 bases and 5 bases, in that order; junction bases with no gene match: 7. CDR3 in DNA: TGTGCCACCCGACAGGGTAGAACCGGGGAGCTGTTTTTT. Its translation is CATRQGRTGELFF.

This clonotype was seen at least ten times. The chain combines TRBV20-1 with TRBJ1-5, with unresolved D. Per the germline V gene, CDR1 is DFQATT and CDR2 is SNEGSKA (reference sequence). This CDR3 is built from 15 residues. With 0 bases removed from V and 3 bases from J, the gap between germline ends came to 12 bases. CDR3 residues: CSARDGRADNQPQHF. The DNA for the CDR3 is TGCAGTGCTAGAGATGGCCGGGCCGACAATCAGCCCCAGCATTTT.

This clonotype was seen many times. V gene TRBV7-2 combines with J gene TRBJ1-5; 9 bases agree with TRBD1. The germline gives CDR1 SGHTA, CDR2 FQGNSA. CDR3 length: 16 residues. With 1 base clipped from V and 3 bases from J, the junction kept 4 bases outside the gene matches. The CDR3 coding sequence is TGTGCCAGCAGCTTAGGGACAGGGGCTAACAATCAGCCCCAGCATTTT. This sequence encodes CASSLGTGANNQPQHF.

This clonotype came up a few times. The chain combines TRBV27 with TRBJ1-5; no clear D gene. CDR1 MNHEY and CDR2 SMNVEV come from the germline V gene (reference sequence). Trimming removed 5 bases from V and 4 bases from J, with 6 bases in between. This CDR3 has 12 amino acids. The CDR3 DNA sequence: TGTGCCAGCAGTCAAACGAATCAGCCCCAGCATTTT. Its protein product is CASSQTNQPQHF.

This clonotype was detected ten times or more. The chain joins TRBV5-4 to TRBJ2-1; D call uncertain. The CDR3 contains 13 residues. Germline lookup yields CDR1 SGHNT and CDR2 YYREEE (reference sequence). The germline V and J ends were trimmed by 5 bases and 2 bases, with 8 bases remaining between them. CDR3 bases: TGTGCCAGCAGATCTCCTCCCTACAATGAGCAGTTCTTC. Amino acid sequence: CASRSPPYNEQFF.

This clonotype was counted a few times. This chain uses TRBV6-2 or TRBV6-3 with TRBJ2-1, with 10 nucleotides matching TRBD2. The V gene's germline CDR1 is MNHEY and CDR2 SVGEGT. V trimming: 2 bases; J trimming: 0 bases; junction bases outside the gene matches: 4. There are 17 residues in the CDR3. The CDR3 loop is CASSYVRTSGSYNEQFF. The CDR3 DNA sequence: TGTGCCAGCAGTTACGTACGGACTAGCGGCTCCTACAATGAGCAGTTCTTC.

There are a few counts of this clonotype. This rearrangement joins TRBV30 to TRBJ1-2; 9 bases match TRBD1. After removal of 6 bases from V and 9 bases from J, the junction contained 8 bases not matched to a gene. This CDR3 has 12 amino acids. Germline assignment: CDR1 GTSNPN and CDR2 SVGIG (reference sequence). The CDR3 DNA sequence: TGTGCCTGCGACCGGGACAGGGTCAGCTACACCTTC. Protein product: CACDRDRVSYTF. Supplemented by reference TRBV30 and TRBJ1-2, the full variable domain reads SQTIHQWPATLVQPVGSPLSLECTVEGTSNPNLYWYRQAAGRGLQLLFYSVGIGQISSEVPQNLSASRPQDRQFILSSKKLLLSDSGFYLCACDRDRVSYTFGSGTRLTVV.

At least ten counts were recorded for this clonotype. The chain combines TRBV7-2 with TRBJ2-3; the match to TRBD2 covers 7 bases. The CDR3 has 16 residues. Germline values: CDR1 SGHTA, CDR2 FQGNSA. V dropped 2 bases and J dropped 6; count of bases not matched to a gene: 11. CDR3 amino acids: CASSLNAGAQGDTQYF. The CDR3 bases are TGTGCCAGCAGCTTAAACGCGGGAGCGCAAGGGGATACGCAGTATTTT.

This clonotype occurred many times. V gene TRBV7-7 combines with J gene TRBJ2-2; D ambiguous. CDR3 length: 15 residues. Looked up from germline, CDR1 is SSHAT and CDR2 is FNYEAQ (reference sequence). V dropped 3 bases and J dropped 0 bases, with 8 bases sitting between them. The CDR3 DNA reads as TGTGCCAGCAGCTTGTATCGGTCGAACACCGGGGAGCTGTTTTTT. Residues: CASSLYRSNTGELFF.

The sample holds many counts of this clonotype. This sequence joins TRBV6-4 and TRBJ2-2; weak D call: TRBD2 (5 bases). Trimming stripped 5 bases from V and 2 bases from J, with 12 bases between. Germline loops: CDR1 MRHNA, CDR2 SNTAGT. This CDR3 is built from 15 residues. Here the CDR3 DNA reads TGTGCCAGCAGTAAAAGCGGCTCCAACACCGGGGAGCTGTTTTTT. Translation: CASSKSGSNTGELFF.

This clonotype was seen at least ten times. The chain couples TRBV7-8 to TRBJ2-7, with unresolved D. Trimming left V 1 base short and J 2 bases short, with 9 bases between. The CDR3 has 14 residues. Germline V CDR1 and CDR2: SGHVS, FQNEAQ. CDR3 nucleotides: TGTGCCAGCAGCTTAGGAAGCAGCCCCTACGAGCAGTACGTC. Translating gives CASSLGSSPYEQYV.

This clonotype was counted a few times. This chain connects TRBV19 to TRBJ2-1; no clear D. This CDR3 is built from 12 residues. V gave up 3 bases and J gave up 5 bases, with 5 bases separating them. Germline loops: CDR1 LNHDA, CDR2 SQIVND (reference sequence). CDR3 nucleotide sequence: TGTGCCAGTAGTATTGGGGACAATGAGCAGTTCTTC. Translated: CASSIGDNEQFF.

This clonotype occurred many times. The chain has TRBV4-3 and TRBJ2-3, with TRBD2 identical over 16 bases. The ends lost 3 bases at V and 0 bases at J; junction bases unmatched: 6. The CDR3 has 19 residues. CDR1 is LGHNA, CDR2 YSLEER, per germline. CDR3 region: CASSQAGTSGRASTDTQYF. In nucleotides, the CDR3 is TGCGCCAGCAGCCAGGCCGGGACTAGCGGGAGGGCTAGCACAGATACGCAGTATTTT.

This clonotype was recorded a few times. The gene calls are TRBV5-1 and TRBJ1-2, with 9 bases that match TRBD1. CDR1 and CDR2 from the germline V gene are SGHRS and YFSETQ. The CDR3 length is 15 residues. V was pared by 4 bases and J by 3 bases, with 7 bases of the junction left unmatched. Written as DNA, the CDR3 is TGCGCCAGCAGCGAAGGGACAGGGAGAGACTATGGCTACACCTTC. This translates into CASSEGTGRDYGYTF.

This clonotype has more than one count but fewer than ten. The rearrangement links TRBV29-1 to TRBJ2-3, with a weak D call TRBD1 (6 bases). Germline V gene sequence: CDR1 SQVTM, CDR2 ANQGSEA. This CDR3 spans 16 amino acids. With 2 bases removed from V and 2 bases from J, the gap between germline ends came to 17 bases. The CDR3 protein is CSVEMGATSYTDTQYF. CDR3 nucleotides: TGCAGCGTTGAAATGGGGGCAACCTCCTACACAGATACGCAGTATTTT.

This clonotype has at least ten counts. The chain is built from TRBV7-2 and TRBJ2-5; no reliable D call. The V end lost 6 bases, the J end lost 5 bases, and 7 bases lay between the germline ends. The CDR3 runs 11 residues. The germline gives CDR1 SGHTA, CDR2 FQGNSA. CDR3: CASSFAETQYF. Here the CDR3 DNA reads TGTGCCAGCAGTTTCGCGGAGACCCAGTACTTC.

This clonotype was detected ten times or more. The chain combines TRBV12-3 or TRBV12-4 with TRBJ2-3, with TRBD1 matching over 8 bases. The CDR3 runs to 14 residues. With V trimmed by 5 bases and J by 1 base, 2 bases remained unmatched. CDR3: CASSPGQGTDTQYF. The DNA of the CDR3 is TGTGCCAGCAGTCCGGGACAGGGCACAGATACGCAGTATTTT.

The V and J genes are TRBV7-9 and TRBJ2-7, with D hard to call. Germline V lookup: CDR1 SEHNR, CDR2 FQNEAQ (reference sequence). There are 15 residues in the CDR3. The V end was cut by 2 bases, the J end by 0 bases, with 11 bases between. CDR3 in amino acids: CASSLNRASSYEQYF. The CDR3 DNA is TGTGCCAGCAGCTTAAATAGGGCGAGCTCCTACGAGCAGTACTTC. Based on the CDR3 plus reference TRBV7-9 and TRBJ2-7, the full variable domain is DTGVSQNPRHKITKRGQNVTFRCDPISEHNRLYWYRQTLGQGPEFLTYFQNEAQLEKSRLLSDRFSAERPKGSFSTLEIQRTEQGDSAMYLCASSLNRASSYEQYFGPGTRLTVT.

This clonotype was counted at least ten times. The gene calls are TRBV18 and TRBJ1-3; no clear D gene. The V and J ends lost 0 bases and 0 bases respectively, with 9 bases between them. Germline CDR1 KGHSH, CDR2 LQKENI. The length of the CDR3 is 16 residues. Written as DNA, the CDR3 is TGTGCCAGCTCACCACCGGAGGGTATCTCTGGAAACACCATATATTTT. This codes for CASSPPEGISGNTIYF.

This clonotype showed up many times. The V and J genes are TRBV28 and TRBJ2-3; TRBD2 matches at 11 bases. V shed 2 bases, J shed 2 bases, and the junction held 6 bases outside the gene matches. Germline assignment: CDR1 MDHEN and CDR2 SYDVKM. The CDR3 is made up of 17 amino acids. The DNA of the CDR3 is TGTGCCAGCAGTTTAGATCTACTAGCGGGAGCCACAGATACGCAGTATTTT. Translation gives CASSLDLLAGATDTQYF.

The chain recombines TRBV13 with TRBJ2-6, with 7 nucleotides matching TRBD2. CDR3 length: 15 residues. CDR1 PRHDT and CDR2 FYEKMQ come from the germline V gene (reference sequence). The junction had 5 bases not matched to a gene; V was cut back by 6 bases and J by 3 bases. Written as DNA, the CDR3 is TGTGCCAGCAGTTTCGCGGGAGTTGGGGCCAACGTCCTGACTTTC. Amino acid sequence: CASSFAGVGANVLTF.

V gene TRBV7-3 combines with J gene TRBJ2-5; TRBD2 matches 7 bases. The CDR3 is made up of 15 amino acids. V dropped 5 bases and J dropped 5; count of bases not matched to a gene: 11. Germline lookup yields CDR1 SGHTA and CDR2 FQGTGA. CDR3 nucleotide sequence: TGTGCCAGCAGCCGTGCAGGCGGGAGTCAGGAGACCCAGTACTTC. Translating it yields CASSRAGGSQETQYF.

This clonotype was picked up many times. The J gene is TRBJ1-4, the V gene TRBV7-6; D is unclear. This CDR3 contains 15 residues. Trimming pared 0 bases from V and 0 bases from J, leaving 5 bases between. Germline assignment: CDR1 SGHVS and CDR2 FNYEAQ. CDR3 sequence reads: CASSLAGSTNEKLFF. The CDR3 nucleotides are TGTGCCAGCAGCTTAGCTGGTTCAACTAATGAAAAACTGTTTTTT.

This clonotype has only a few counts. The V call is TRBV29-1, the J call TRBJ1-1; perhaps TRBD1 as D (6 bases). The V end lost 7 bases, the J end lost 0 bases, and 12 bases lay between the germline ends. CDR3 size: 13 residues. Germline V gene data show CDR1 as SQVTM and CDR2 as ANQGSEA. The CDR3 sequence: CSAEGGMNTEAFF. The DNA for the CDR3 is TGCAGCGCCGAAGGGGGGATGAACACTGAAGCTTTCTTT.

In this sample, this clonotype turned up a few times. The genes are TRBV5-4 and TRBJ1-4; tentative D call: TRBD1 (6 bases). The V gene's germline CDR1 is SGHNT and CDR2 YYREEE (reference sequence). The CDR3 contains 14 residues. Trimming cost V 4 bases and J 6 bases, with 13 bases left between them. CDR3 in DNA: TGTGCCAGCAGCACGGACAGTTTTCATGAAAAACTGTTTTTT. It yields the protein CASSTDSFHEKLFF. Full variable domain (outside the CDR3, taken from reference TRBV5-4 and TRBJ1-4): ETGVTQSPTHLIKTRGQQVTLRCSSQSGHNTVSWYQQALGQGPQFIFQYYREEENGRGNFPPRFSGLQFPNYSSELNVNALELDDSALYLCASSTDSFHEKLFFGSGTQLSVL.

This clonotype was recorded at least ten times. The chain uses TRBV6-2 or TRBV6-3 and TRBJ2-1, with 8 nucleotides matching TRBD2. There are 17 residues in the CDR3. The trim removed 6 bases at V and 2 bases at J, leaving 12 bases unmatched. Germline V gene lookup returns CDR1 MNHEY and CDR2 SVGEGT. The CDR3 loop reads CASSSTPGLAPYNEQFF. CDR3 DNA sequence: TGTGCCAGCAGCTCAACCCCCGGACTAGCTCCCTACAATGAGCAGTTCTTC.